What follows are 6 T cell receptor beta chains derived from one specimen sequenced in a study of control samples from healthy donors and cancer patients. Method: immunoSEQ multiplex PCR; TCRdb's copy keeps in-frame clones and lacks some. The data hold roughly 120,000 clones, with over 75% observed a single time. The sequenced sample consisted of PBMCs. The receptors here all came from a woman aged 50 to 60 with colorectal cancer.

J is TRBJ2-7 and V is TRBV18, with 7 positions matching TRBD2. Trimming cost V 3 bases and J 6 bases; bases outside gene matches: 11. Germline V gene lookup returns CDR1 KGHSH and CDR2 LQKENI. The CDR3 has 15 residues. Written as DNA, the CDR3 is TGTGCCAGCTCACCGGGGTTGGGGGGGACCCCCGAGCAGTACTTC. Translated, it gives CASSPGLGGTPEQYF.

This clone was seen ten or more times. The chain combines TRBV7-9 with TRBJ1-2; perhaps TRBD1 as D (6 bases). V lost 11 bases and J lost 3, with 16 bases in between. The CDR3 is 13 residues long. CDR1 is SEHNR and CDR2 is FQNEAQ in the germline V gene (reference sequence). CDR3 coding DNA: TGTGCCTCAATCAGGGGTACCGACTATGGCTACACCTTC. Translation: CASIRGTDYGYTF. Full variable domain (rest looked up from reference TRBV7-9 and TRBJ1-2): DTGVSQNPRHKITKRGQNVTFRCDPISEHNRLYWYRQTLGQGPEFLTYFQNEAQLEKSRLLSDRFSAERPKGSFSTLEIQRTEQGDSAMYLCASIRGTDYGYTFGSGTRLTVV.

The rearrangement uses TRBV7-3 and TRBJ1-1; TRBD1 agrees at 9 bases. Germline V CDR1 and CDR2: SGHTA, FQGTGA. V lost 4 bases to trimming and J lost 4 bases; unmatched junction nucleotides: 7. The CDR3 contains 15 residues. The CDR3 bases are TGTGCCAGCAGCTACGCCGGGACAGGGATCACTGAAGCTTTCTTT. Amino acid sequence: CASSYAGTGITEAFF. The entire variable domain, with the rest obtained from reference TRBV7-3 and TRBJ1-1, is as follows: GAGVSQTPSNKVTEKGKYVELRCDPISGHTALYWYRQSLGQGPEFLIYFQGTGAADDSGLPNDRFFAVRPEGSVSTLKIQRTERGDSAVYLCASSYAGTGITEAFFGQGTRLTVV.

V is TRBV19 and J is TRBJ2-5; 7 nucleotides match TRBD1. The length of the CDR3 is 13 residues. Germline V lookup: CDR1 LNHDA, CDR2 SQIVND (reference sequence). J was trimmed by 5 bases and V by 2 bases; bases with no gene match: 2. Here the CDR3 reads CASSITQGETQYF. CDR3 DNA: TGTGCCAGTAGTATAACACAGGGGGAGACCCAGTACTTC.

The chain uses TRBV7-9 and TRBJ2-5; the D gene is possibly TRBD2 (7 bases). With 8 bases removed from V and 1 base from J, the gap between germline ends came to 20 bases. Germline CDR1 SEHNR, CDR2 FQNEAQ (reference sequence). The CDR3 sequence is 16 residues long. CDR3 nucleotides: TGTGCCAGCCGTTCGACTCGGGGGGCCCTCCAAGAGACCCAGTACTTC. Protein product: CASRSTRGALQETQYF.

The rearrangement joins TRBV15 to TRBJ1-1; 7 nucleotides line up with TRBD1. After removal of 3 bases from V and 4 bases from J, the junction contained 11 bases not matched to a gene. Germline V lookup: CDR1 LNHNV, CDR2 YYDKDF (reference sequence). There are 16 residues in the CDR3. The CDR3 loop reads CATSSPRQGGSTEAFF. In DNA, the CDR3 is TGTGCCACCAGCAGTCCCAGACAGGGAGGAAGCACTGAAGCTTTCTTT.